A single sample gave rise to the 8 T cell receptor beta chains below, sequenced in a study of prognosis after radiotherapy for stage I lung cancer (dated by TCRdb to the early 2020s). This sample was sequenced with an Illumina HiSeq 3000. Two rounds of multiplex PCR were performed to amplify the TCR beta CDR3 region from genomic DNA. In the first PCR round, primers specific to each TRBV and TRBJ gene were used, and the primer sequences were filed in Chinese patent CN105087789A. Through fastp at Q25 and MiXCR, TCRdb rebuilt clones from the public reads, retaining in-frame beta chains. Rows with one shared CDR3 protein collapse into an entry with the most common genes and DNA. The table for this sample lists about 24,000 distinct CDR3 sequences; roughly 40% of them were counted only once. The ten largest clones capture under 25% of the sample. Sequencing was performed on PBMCs, taken before or after stereotactic body radiation therapy (not recorded which). The receptor source for this set is a donor of 50 years or more with non-small cell lung cancer.

Concerning this clonotype: This may be a read error: a much more frequent sequence differs by one nucleotide. V is TRBV12-3 or TRBV12-4 and J is TRBJ2-4; D remains ambiguous. This CDR3 contains 16 residues. With 3 bases removed from V and 2 bases from J, the gap between germline ends came to 14 bases. For the CDR3, the DNA is TGTGCCAGCAGTTTTCTAGGGCCATTCCCCAAAAACATTCAGTACTTC. The encoded protein is CASSFLGPFPKNIQYF.

This clonotype occurred many times. The rearrangement uses TRBV28 and TRBJ1-4; no firm D call. Looked up from germline, CDR1 is MDHEN and CDR2 is SYDVKM. CDR3 size: 13 residues. Trimming took off 7 bases at V and 7 bases at J, with 13 bases between the two ends. CDR3 in amino acids: CASIRGGGEKLFF. The CDR3 nucleotides are TGTGCCAGCATCCGGGGAGGTGGTGAAAAACTGTTTTTT.

This clonotype is deemed medium-sized (0.01 to 0.1%). The J gene is TRBJ2-7, the V gene TRBV28; no definite D call. This CDR3 comprises 14 residues. V lost 1 base, J lost 1 base, and 8 bases lay in between. From germline, CDR1 is MDHEN and CDR2 SYDVKM. CDR3 nucleotide sequence: TGTGCCAGCAGTTTATATGGGGATTCCTACGAGCAGTACTTC. Translation: CASSLYGDSYEQYF.

Of note for this clonotype: Since no conserved phenylalanine or tryptophan closes the CDR3, a read error is the likely cause. V usage is TRBV6-2 or TRBV6-3 and J usage is TRBJ2-1; D tentatively fits TRBD1 or TRBD2 (5 bases each). The CDR3 has 11 amino acids. Germline V gives CDR1 MNHEY, CDR2 SVGEGT. Here the CDR3 DNA reads TGTGCCTGTGGGGGAAACAATAAGCAGTTCTTA. It is translated as CACGGNNKQFL.

This clonotype was observed many times. The chain couples TRBV18 to TRBJ2-7; D could derive from TRBD1 or TRBD2 (5 bases each). Germline assignment: CDR1 KGHSH and CDR2 LQKENI. The CDR3 is 14 amino acids. Trimming pared 2 bases from V and 2 bases from J, leaving 10 bases between. CDR3 DNA: TGTGCCAGCTCACCAAGGGACGGCCCCTACGAGCAGTACTTC. It yields the protein CASSPRDGPYEQYF.

The rearrangement uses TRBV12-3 or TRBV12-4 and TRBJ2-3, with D possibly TRBD2 on 7 matching bases. Trimming left V 6 bases short and J 4 bases short, with 17 bases between. This CDR3 spans 15 amino acids. The CDR3, as DNA: TGTGCCAGCAGCCGGGGGGCTTTAGGGGCAGATACGCAGTATTTT. Its translation: CASSRGALGADTQYF.

Points on this clonotype: One end of the junction does not line up with germline, which may come from a read error. The chain joins TRBV2 to TRBJ1-5; the D gene is possibly TRBD1 (6 bases). Germline V lookup: CDR1 SNHLY, CDR2 FYNNEI. There are 13 residues in the CDR3. The CDR3: CASKAQGNKPQHF. The CDR3 bases are TGTGCCAGCAAGGCACAGGGCAATAAGCCCCAGCATTTT. Full variable domain (rest looked up from reference TRBV2 and TRBJ1-5): EPEVTQTPSHQVTQMGQEVILRCVPISNHLYFYWYRQILGQKVEFLVSFYNNEISEKSEIFDDQFSVERPDGSNFTLKIRSTKLEDSAMYFCASKAQGNKPQHFGDGTRLSIL.

The V call is TRBV5-1, the J call TRBJ1-1; D is perhaps TRBD1 (6 bases). The CDR3 sequence is 16 residues long. The germline CDR1 and CDR2 sequences are SGHRS and YFSETQ. Trimming stripped 3 bases from V and 1 base from J, with 16 bases between. The CDR3 reads CASSSNDRPPNTEAFF. In DNA, the CDR3 is TGCGCCAGCAGCTCCAACGACAGGCCCCCGAACACTGAAGCTTTCTTT.